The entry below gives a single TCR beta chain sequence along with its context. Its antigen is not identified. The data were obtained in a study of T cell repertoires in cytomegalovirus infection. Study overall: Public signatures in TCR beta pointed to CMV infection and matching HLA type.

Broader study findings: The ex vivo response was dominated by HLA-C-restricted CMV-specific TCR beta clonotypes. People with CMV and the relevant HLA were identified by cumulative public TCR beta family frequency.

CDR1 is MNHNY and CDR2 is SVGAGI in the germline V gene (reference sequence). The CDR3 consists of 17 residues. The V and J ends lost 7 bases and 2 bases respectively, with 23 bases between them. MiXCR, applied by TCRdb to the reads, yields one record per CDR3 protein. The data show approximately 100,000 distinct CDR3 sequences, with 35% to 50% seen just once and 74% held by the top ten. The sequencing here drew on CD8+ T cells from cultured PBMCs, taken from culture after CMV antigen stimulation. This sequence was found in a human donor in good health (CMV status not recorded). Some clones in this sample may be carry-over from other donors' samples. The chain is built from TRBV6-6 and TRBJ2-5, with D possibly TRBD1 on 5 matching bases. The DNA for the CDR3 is TGTGCCAGCACTCTGGGCGGCAGGGCCTTTCCACAAGAGACCCAGTACTTC. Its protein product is CASTLGGRAFPQETQYF.